These T cell receptor beta chains were read from a single sample in a study of T cell repertoires in cytomegalovirus infection. TCRdb independently ran MiXCR on the reads; one entry per CDR3 protein. This table holds fewer than 400,000 distinct CDR3 sequences, around a sixth found once. The sequencing sample was made of PBMCs. These receptors were collected from a human donor in good health (CMV status not recorded). Some clones in this sample may be carry-over from other donors' samples. CDR3s include the opening cysteine and the closing phenylalanine or tryptophan. The D gene is left open where the match is weak. The size of a clone is reported for some rows only, either as once, few or many, or as a class for expanded clones.

clone_size: many; d_call: -; v_call: TRBV12-3/TRBV12-4; j_call: TRBJ1-1; cdr3_aa: CASTQTRGTSVMNTEAFF; cdr3_nt: TGTGCCAGCACCCAAACCCGGGGGACCAGTGTAATGAACACTGAAGCTTTCTTT
clone_size: many; d_call: TRBD2; v_call: TRBV7-2; j_call: TRBJ2-3; cdr3_aa: CASSDRLAGQYF; cdr3_nt: TGTGCCAGCAGCGACCGACTAGCGGGACAGTATTTT
clone_size: -; d_call: TRBD1; v_call: TRBV18; j_call: TRBJ2-1; cdr3_aa: CASSPVQGQGDEQFF; cdr3_nt: TGTGCCAGCTCACCAGTCCAGGGACAGGGCGATGAGCAGTTCTTC
clone_size: -; d_call: -; v_call: TRBV2; j_call: TRBJ2-1; cdr3_aa: CASSGGGTQIYNEQFF; cdr3_nt: TGTGCCAGCAGTGGAGGGGGGACGCAGATCTACAATGAGCAGTTCTTC
clone_size: few; d_call: -; v_call: TRBV19; j_call: TRBJ1-1; cdr3_aa: CASSYIVFRKDNTEAFF; cdr3_nt: TGTGCCAGTAGTTATATTGTCTTTCGGAAAGACAACACTGAAGCTTTCTTT
clone_size: many; d_call: -; v_call: TRBV6-5; j_call: TRBJ1-6; cdr3_aa: CASSRTLGSSYNSPLHF; cdr3_nt: TGTGCCAGCAGTCGGACACTGGGGAGCTCCTATAATTCACCCCTCCACTTT
clone_size: -; d_call: TRBD2; v_call: TRBV5-4; j_call: TRBJ2-7; cdr3_aa: CASRQGLAGAQYF; cdr3_nt: TGTGCCAGCAGACAGGGACTAGCGGGAGCGCAGTACTTC
clone_size: -; d_call: -; v_call: TRBV10-3; j_call: TRBJ1-6; cdr3_aa: CAISESATGQNSPLHF; cdr3_nt: TGTGCCATCAGTGAGTCGGCGACAGGTCAAAATTCACCCCTCCACTTT
clone_size: -; d_call: -; v_call: TRBV20-1; j_call: TRBJ2-5; cdr3_aa: CSAHRRAETQYF; cdr3_nt: TGCAGTGCTCACCGTCGTGCGGAGACCCAGTACTTC
clone_size: -; d_call: -; v_call: TRBV27; j_call: TRBJ1-6; cdr3_aa: CASSPITGFTLHF; cdr3_nt: TGTGCCAGCAGTCCTATTACAGGGTTCACCCTCCACTTT
clone_size: -; d_call: TRBD2; v_call: TRBV24-1; j_call: TRBJ2-3; cdr3_aa: CATGSGGTDTQYF; cdr3_nt: TGTGCCACCGGGAGCGGGGGCACAGATACGCAGTATTTT
clone_size: -; d_call: TRBD1; v_call: TRBV9; j_call: TRBJ1-5; cdr3_aa: CASSAYRDSDQPQHF; cdr3_nt: TGTGCCAGCAGCGCCTACCGGGACAGTGATCAGCCCCAGCATTTT
clone_size: many; d_call: -; v_call: TRBV12-3/TRBV12-4; j_call: TRBJ1-2; cdr3_aa: CASSWSPRDVGYTF; cdr3_nt: TGTGCCAGCAGTTGGAGTCCCCGGGATGTTGGCTACACCTTC